A selection of T cell receptor beta chains follows, all from one sample in a study of siplizumab effects on memory and regulatory T cells. Here immunoSEQ multiplex PCR was the method, and the copy in TCRdb shows in-frame clones only, minus some. The table has approximately 91,000 clones, 85% to 95% seen once. Sequences were obtained from CD8+ T cells sorted from blood. These receptors came from a human donor in good health. CDR3s include the opening cysteine and the closing phenylalanine or tryptophan. The order of the fields is CDR3 DNA, CDR3 protein, D gene, J gene, clone size, V gene. A D gene is named only where the DNA matches it firmly. The size entry is marked missing in some rows and otherwise reads once, few, many or a size class.

cdr3_nt: TGTGCCAGCTCCCTCGGGGGTGGGTACGAGCAGTACTTC; cdr3_aa: CASSLGGGYEQYF; d_call: NA; j_call: TRBJ2-7; clone_size: NA; v_call: TRBV27
cdr3_nt: TGTGCCAGCAGTGAGGGGACAGTAGTGTGGAATGAAAAACTGTTTTTT; cdr3_aa: CASSEGTVVWNEKLFF; d_call: TRBD1; j_call: TRBJ1-4; clone_size: NA; v_call: TRBV6-1
cdr3_nt: TGTGCCAGCAGCTTAGCTAGCGGGAGGGTCTGGGACGGGGAGCTGTTTTTT; cdr3_aa: CASSLASGRVWDGELFF; d_call: TRBD2; j_call: TRBJ2-2; clone_size: NA; v_call: TRBV7-2
cdr3_nt: TGTGCCAGAAGCTTCCGAGGGTCCTACAATGAGCAGTTCTTC; cdr3_aa: CARSFRGSYNEQFF; d_call: NA; j_call: TRBJ2-1; clone_size: NA; v_call: TRBV5-3
cdr3_nt: TGTGCCAGCAGTTTACGGGGATCGAACACTGAAGCTTTCTTT; cdr3_aa: CASSLRGSNTEAFF; d_call: NA; j_call: TRBJ1-1; clone_size: NA; v_call: TRBV28
cdr3_nt: TGTGCCAGCAGTTTATCTGGGGTCGATTGGGGGCTCTACGAGCAGTACTTC; cdr3_aa: CASSLSGVDWGLYEQYF; d_call: NA; j_call: TRBJ2-7; clone_size: NA; v_call: TRBV27
cdr3_nt: TGTGCCAGTAGTATAGATCAGGGGTTAGCGGGTGGTGAGACCCAGTACTTC; cdr3_aa: CASSIDQGLAGGETQYF; d_call: NA; j_call: TRBJ2-5; clone_size: NA; v_call: TRBV19
cdr3_nt: TGCGCCAGCAGCCAAGACGAGCGGGAGGGCTGGAGTGAGCAGTTCTTC; cdr3_aa: CASSQDEREGWSEQFF; d_call: TRBD2; j_call: TRBJ2-1; clone_size: NA; v_call: TRBV4-1
cdr3_nt: TGCAGTGTTGTCACAAGCAATGAGCAGTTCTTC; cdr3_aa: CSVVTSNEQFF; d_call: NA; j_call: TRBJ2-1; clone_size: NA; v_call: TRBV20-1
cdr3_nt: TGTGCCAGCAGGGACTACACCGGGGAGCTGTTTTTT; cdr3_aa: CASRDYTGELFF; d_call: NA; j_call: TRBJ2-2; clone_size: NA; v_call: TRBV6-1
cdr3_nt: TGTGCCAGCAGCTTATTACTAGCGGGAGAGACGAACACCGGGGAGCTGTTTTTT; cdr3_aa: CASSLLLAGETNTGELFF; d_call: TRBD2; j_call: TRBJ2-2; clone_size: NA; v_call: TRBV7-6
cdr3_nt: TGTGCCAGCAGTACCAATAATTCACCCCTCCACTTT; cdr3_aa: CASSTNNSPLHF; d_call: NA; j_call: TRBJ1-6; clone_size: NA; v_call: TRBV9
cdr3_nt: TGTGCCAGCAGTGCGGGACAGGGGATGAACACTGAAGCTTTCTTT; cdr3_aa: CASSAGQGMNTEAFF; d_call: TRBD1; j_call: TRBJ1-1; clone_size: NA; v_call: TRBV6-6
cdr3_nt: TGTGCCAGCAGCCGCGTAGCGGGAGTCTCCCACGAGCAGTACTTC; cdr3_aa: CASSRVAGVSHEQYF; d_call: TRBD2; j_call: TRBJ2-7; clone_size: NA; v_call: TRBV5-4
cdr3_nt: TGTGCCAGTAGTATCTCTGCGGGAGGCCCCCGTGAGCAGTTCTTC; cdr3_aa: CASSISAGGPREQFF; d_call: TRBD2; j_call: TRBJ2-1; clone_size: once; v_call: TRBV19
cdr3_nt: TGTGCCAGCAGTGAACGGGGGACAGCGAGCTCCTACGAGCAGTACTTC; cdr3_aa: CASSERGTASSYEQYF; d_call: NA; j_call: TRBJ2-7; clone_size: NA; v_call: TRBV2
cdr3_nt: TGTGCCAGCAGCTTAGGGCAGGGACGATTGGCCTACGAGCAGTACTTC; cdr3_aa: CASSLGQGRLAYEQYF; d_call: NA; j_call: TRBJ2-7; clone_size: NA; v_call: TRBV7-9
cdr3_nt: TGTGCCAGCAGGGGAATAGCGGGAGGCTCCTACAATGAGCAGTTCTTC; cdr3_aa: CASRGIAGGSYNEQFF; d_call: TRBD2; j_call: TRBJ2-1; clone_size: NA; v_call: TRBV7-9
cdr3_nt: TGTGCCAGCAGCTTAGAGGACAGGCTTTCAAGGGATGAGCAGTTCTTC; cdr3_aa: CASSLEDRLSRDEQFF; d_call: TRBD1; j_call: TRBJ2-1; clone_size: NA; v_call: TRBV11-2
cdr3_nt: TGTGCCAGCAGCACCACTAGCGGGAGGGCCCTCGTGGAGCAGTTCTTC; cdr3_aa: CASSTTSGRALVEQFF; d_call: TRBD2; j_call: TRBJ2-1; clone_size: NA; v_call: TRBV5-6
cdr3_nt: TGTGCCAGCAGCTTAGGTGTTGGGGGCGGAGATACGCAGTATTTT; cdr3_aa: CASSLGVGGGDTQYF; d_call: NA; j_call: TRBJ2-3; clone_size: NA; v_call: TRBV7-9
cdr3_nt: TGTGCCAGCAGCTTGCGTTCTAGCGGGAGCCACGAGCAGTACTTC; cdr3_aa: CASSLRSSGSHEQYF; d_call: TRBD2; j_call: TRBJ2-7; clone_size: NA; v_call: TRBV5-4
cdr3_nt: TGCGCCAGCAGTGAGTCGGCGGAGCCCCGGTTCTTC; cdr3_aa: CASSESAEPRFF; d_call: NA; j_call: TRBJ2-1; clone_size: NA; v_call: TRBV10-1
cdr3_nt: TGTGCCAGCAGACCAGACAGTTACCTCTACGAGCAGTACTTC; cdr3_aa: CASRPDSYLYEQYF; d_call: NA; j_call: TRBJ2-7; clone_size: NA; v_call: TRBV28
cdr3_nt: TGCAGCGTTGAAGATCTTTATGGACTAGCGGGGCAAGAGACCCAGTACTTC; cdr3_aa: CSVEDLYGLAGQETQYF; d_call: TRBD2; j_call: TRBJ2-5; clone_size: NA; v_call: TRBV29-1
cdr3_nt: TGTGCCAGCAGAGCAGGGTTAATAACCTACAATGAGCAGTTCTTC; cdr3_aa: CASRAGLITYNEQFF; d_call: NA; j_call: TRBJ2-1; clone_size: NA; v_call: TRBV2
cdr3_nt: TGTGCCAGCAGCCCCCAACGACAGGCTGAAGCTTTCTTT; cdr3_aa: CASSPQRQAEAFF; d_call: NA; j_call: TRBJ1-1; clone_size: NA; v_call: TRBV13
cdr3_nt: TGCAGCGCCCAGGGGGTTTACAATGAAAAACTGTTTTTT; cdr3_aa: CSAQGVYNEKLFF; d_call: TRBD1; j_call: TRBJ1-4; clone_size: NA; v_call: TRBV29-1
cdr3_nt: TGTGCCAGTAGTATAGGACCTGGGGCCAACGTCCTGACTTTC; cdr3_aa: CASSIGPGANVLTF; d_call: NA; j_call: TRBJ2-6; clone_size: NA; v_call: TRBV19
cdr3_nt: TGTGCCAGTAGTACCAGGACAGGGGGGAATGAGCAGTTCTTC; cdr3_aa: CASSTRTGGNEQFF; d_call: TRBD1; j_call: TRBJ2-1; clone_size: NA; v_call: TRBV19
cdr3_nt: TGTGCCAGTAGCCCCATTCCGCAGGCCTACGAGCAGTACTTC; cdr3_aa: CASSPIPQAYEQYF; d_call: NA; j_call: TRBJ2-7; clone_size: NA; v_call: TRBV19
cdr3_nt: TGTGCCAGTAGTCCCGGGAGGAACACAGATACGCAGTATTTT; cdr3_aa: CASSPGRNTDTQYF; d_call: TRBD2; j_call: TRBJ2-3; clone_size: NA; v_call: TRBV6-5